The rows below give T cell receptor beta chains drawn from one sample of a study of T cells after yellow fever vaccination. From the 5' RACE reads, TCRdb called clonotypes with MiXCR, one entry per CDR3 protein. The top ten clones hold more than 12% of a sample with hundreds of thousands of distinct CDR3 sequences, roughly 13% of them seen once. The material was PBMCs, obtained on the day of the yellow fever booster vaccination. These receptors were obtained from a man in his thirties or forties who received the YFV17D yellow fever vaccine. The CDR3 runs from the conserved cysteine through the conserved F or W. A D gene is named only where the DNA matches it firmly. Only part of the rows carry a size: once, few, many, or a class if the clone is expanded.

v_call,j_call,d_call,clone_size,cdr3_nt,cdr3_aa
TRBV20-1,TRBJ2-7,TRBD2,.,TGCAGTGCTAGAGATCCCACGGGAGGTACCTACGAGCAGTACTTC,CSARDPTGGTYEQYF
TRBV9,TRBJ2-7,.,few,TGTGCCAGCAGCGTAGTTCGGGTAAACTACGAGCAGTACTTC,CASSVVRVNYEQYF
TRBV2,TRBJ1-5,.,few,TGTGCCAGCAGTGAAGAGGTTAAGCCCCAGCATTTT,CASSEEVKPQHF
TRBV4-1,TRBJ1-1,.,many,TGTGCCAGCAGCCAAGGGACGGTGAACACTGAAGCTTTCTTT,CASSQGTVNTEAFF
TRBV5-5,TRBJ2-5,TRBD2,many,TGTGCCAGCAGCTCTGGCGGGGGGCTAGAGACCCAGTACTTC,CASSSGGGLETQYF
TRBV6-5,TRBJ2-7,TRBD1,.,TGTGCCAGCAGTTTTTCTTTCTCCGGGACAGGGGGAATCTACGAGCAGTACTTC,CASSFSFSGTGGIYEQYF
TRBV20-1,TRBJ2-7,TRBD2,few,TGCAGTGCTAGAGGGACTAGCGGGAGGTACGAGCAGTACTTC,CSARGTSGRYEQYF
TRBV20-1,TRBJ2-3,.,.,TGCAGTGCTAGTTTCCCGGAACTCACAGATACGCAGTATTTT,CSASFPELTDTQYF
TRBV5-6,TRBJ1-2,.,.,TGTGCCAGCAGCTTGGAAGGGACACTCCGGGGCTACACCTTC,CASSLEGTLRGYTF
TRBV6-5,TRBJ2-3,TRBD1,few,TGTGCCAGCAGATTATTTCAGGGGGCGGTCACAGATACGCAGTATTTT,CASRLFQGAVTDTQYF
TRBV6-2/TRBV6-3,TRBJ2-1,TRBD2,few,TGTGCCAGCAGTTACCGTAGCGGGAGAATTAACTACAATGAGCAGTTCTTC,CASSYRSGRINYNEQFF
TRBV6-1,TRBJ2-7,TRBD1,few,TGTGCCAGCAGACCACAGGGGGCGGACTACGAGCAGTACTTC,CASRPQGADYEQYF
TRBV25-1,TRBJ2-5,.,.,TGTGCCAGCAGTGAGCAGGGGTTACCAGAGACCCAGTACTTC,CASSEQGLPETQYF
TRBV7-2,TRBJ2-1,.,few,TGTGCCAGCGGTTTCACCCTTGGGCAGTTCTTC,CASGFTLGQFF
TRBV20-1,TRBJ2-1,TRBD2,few,TGCAGTGCTAGACCTAATAGCGGGAGTGTTAATGAGCAGTTCTTC,CSARPNSGSVNEQFF
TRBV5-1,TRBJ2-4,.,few,TGCGCCAGCAGCTTGCCCGAAGCCAAAAACATTCAGTACTTC,CASSLPEAKNIQYF
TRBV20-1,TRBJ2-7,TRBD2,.,TGCAGTGCTAGTGGTCTAGCGGGAGTCGGCGACGAGCAGTACTTC,CSASGLAGVGDEQYF
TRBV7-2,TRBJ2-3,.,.,TGTGCCAGCAGCTGGGGGCGGCGGCGTCGGGCTCCGCAGTATTTT,CASSWGRRRRAPQYF
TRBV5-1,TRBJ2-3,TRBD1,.,TGCGCCAGCAGCTTGATCGACAGGGTAATCCTCAATACGCAGTATTTT,CASSLIDRVILNTQYF